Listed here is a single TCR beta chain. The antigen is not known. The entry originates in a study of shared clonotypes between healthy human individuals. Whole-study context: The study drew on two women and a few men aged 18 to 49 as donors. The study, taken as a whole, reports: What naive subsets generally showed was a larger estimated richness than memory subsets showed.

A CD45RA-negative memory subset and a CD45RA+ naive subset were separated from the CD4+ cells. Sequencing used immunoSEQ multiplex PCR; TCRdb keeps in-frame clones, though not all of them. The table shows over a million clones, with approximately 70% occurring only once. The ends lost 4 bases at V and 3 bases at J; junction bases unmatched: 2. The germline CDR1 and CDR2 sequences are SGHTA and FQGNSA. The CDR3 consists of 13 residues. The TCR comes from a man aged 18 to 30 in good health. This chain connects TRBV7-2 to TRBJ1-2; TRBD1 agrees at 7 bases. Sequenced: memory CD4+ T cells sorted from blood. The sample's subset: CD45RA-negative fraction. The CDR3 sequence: CASSSTGDYGYTF. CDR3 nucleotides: TGTGCCAGCAGCTCAACAGGGGACTATGGCTACACCTTC.